These 15 T cell receptor beta chains were all obtained from the same sample, sequenced in a study of cytomegalovirus exposure and HLA in healthy donors. Researchers ran the PCR with 60 Vbeta and 13 Jbeta primers. Assay used: immunoSEQ multiplex PCR; TCRdb lists only in-frame clones, some missing. Of approximately 120,000 clones in the sample, about 78% were seen once. The sequenced material came from PBMCs. All receptors derive from a man aged 45-65 years in good health and CMV-seronegative.

The rearrangement joins TRBV4-3 to TRBJ2-3; the D gene is possibly TRBD1 (6 bases). The CDR3 is 18 amino acids. Trimming took off 0 bases at V and 0 bases at J, with 16 bases between the two ends. The germline gives CDR1 LGHNA, CDR2 YSLEER. The CDR3 protein is CASSQDLSGAGSTDTQYF. CDR3 sequence (DNA): TGCGCCAGCAGCCAAGATTTGTCAGGGGCAGGGAGCACAGATACGCAGTATTTT.

The chain has TRBV11-3 and TRBJ2-5; the D gene is possibly TRBD2 (6 bases). Between the trimmed V and J ends, which lost 1 base and 5 bases, there was a span of 11 bases. The CDR3 is made up of 14 amino acids. CDR1 is SGHNT and CDR2 is YENEEA in the germline V gene. CDR3 region: CASSLGGRYETQYF. The CDR3 DNA follows: TGTGCCAGCAGCTTAGGAGGGAGGTACGAGACCCAGTACTTC.

The chain combines TRBV6-4 with TRBJ1-4, with TRBD1 as a possible D gene (6 bases). V was clipped by 2 bases and J by 10 bases, with 8 bases between them. Germline lookup yields CDR1 MRHNA and CDR2 SNTAGT. The CDR3 spans 12 residues. The CDR3: CASSDPTGKLFF. The CDR3 DNA sequence: TGTGCCAGCAGTGACCCGACAGGAAAACTGTTTTTT.

This chain uses TRBV7-8 with TRBJ2-5; D remains unclear. Trimming shortened V by 3 bases and J by 2 bases, and 7 bases separated the two germline ends. Germline CDR1 SGHVS, CDR2 FQNEAQ. The CDR3 runs 13 residues. The CDR3 is CASSFDTQETQYF. For the CDR3, the DNA is TGTGCCAGCAGCTTCGACACACAAGAGACCCAGTACTTC.

The count of this clone is one. The CDR3 coding sequence is TGCGCCAGCAGCTTGTCGACTAGCGGGAGGGAGACCCAGTACTTC. Translated: CASSLSTSGRETQYF. This sequence joins TRBV5-1 and TRBJ2-5, with 13 bases aligning to TRBD2. CDR1 and CDR2 from the germline V gene are SGHRS and YFSETQ. This CDR3 contains 15 residues. Trimming removed 1 base from V and 5 bases from J; junction bases left unmatched: 2.

The chain employs TRBV6-5 and TRBJ2-2; D not certain. Germline CDR1 MNHEY, CDR2 SVGAGI. Trimming cost V 0 bases and J 4 bases, with 9 bases left between them. The CDR3 is made up of 15 amino acids. In DNA, the CDR3 is TGTGCCAGCAGTTACTCGAGTGGGCCCACCGGGGAGCTGTTTTTT. Encoded protein: CASSYSSGPTGELFF.

This rearrangement joins TRBV18 to TRBJ1-1; 9 bases match TRBD1. CDR3 length equals 11 residues. Germline V gene data show CDR1 as KGHSH and CDR2 as LQKENI. V lost 5 bases to trimming and J lost 10 bases; unmatched junction nucleotides: 2. The CDR3 DNA follows: TGTGCCAGCTCAATGGGACAGGGAGCTTTCTTT. It encodes CASSMGQGAFF.

The chain joins TRBV6-1 to TRBJ2-2; D ambiguous. CDR1 and CDR2 (germline): MNHNS, SASEGT. Trimming cost V 4 bases and J 0 bases, with 12 bases left between them. The CDR3 totals 16 residues. CDR3 residues: CASSVNLEPNTGELFF. The CDR3 DNA reads TGTGCCAGCAGTGTAAACTTAGAACCGAACACCGGGGAGCTGTTTTTT.

This chain connects TRBV5-1 to TRBJ1-1, with D perhaps TRBD1 (6 bases). CDR1 SGHRS and CDR2 YFSETQ come from the germline V gene. The CDR3 covers 14 residues. V was trimmed by 1 base and J by 1 base, leaving 8 bases between them. CDR3 bases: TGCGCCAGCAGCTTGTTAGGGGGGAACACTGAAGCTTTCTTT. Translating gives CASSLLGGNTEAFF.

This clone showed up just a few times. The genes are TRBV7-2 and TRBJ1-3; perhaps TRBD1 as D (5 bases). Trimming pared 1 base from V and 2 bases from J, leaving 12 bases between. Germline CDR1 reads SGHTA; CDR2 reads FQGNSA. CDR3 length: 16 residues. The chain's CDR3 is CASSLVARAAGNTIYF. CDR3 DNA: TGTGCCAGCAGCTTAGTTGCCAGGGCAGCTGGAAACACCATATATTTT. Filled out from reference TRBV7-2 and TRBJ1-3, the complete variable domain reads GAGVSQSPSNKVTEKGKDVELRCDPISGHTALYWYRQSLGQGLEFLIYFQGNSAPDKSGLPSDRFSAERTGGSVSTLTIQRTQQEDSAVYLCASSLVARAAGNTIYFGEGSWLTVV.

The CDR3 reads CASSLGGGTSGRLYDTQYF. The CDR3 nucleotides read TGTGCCAGCAGTCTAGGGGGTGGGACTAGCGGGAGATTGTACGATACGCAGTATTTT. The rearrangement uses TRBV27 and TRBJ2-3; the match to TRBD2 covers 14 bases. The CDR3 contains 19 residues. V lost 5 bases to trimming and J lost 6 bases; unmatched junction nucleotides: 16. Per the germline V gene, CDR1 is MNHEY and CDR2 is SMNVEV (reference sequence).

This chain connects TRBV27 to TRBJ2-4, with no clear D. Trimming cost V 3 bases and J 8 bases, with 5 bases left between them. CDR1 MNHEY and CDR2 SMNVEV come from the germline V gene (reference sequence). This CDR3 spans 11 amino acids. CDR3 nucleotides: TGTGCCAGCAGTTTTCGGGACATTCAGTACTTC. Translating it yields CASSFRDIQYF.

The CDR3: CASSDPPSTDTQYF. CDR3 bases: TGTGCCAGCAGTGACCCCCCTAGCACAGATACGCAGTATTTT. The rearrangement links TRBV6-4 to TRBJ2-3, with D unresolved. Trimming removed 2 bases from V and 0 bases from J, with 6 bases in between. The CDR3 length is 14 residues. The V gene's germline CDR1 is MRHNA and CDR2 SNTAGT.

A remark on this clone: The sample has other DNA sequences that encode this CDR3 too. The rearrangement uses TRBV6-1 and TRBJ1-1; maybe TRBD1 (5 bases). Germline assignment: CDR1 MNHNS and CDR2 SASEGT. This CDR3 is built from 15 residues. V gave up 4 bases and J gave up 4 bases, with 16 bases separating them. The CDR3 nucleotides read TGTGCCAGCAGTGGGGTGTCCGATAGGGGCACTGAAGCTTTCTTT. The encoded protein is CASSGVSDRGTEAFF.

This chain uses TRBV7-9 with TRBJ2-7; TRBD2 agrees at 9 bases. V lost 6 bases, J lost 3 bases, and 6 bases stayed unmatched. CDR3 length equals 14 residues. Germline assignment: CDR1 SEHNR and CDR2 FQNEAQ (reference sequence). The CDR3 region is CASSFSGSGYEQYF. The CDR3 nucleotides read TGTGCCAGCAGTTTTAGCGGGAGCGGCTACGAGCAGTACTTC.